What follows is one TCR beta chain and its context. Its antigen is unknown. The record originates from a study of T cell responses to AZD1222 COVID-19 vaccine. Study observations and caveats: Seropositivity was recorded at baseline in only six AZD1222 recipients. Females outnumbered males among donors, who were mostly white British; clonal diversity was possibly underestimated. Close to half of spike-specific TCRs reportedly recognize unmutated variant regions.

The V end lost 5 bases, the J end lost 0 bases, and 11 bases lay between the germline ends. Per the germline V gene, CDR1 is MNHEY and CDR2 is SVGAGI. The CDR3 consists of 14 residues. Only in-frame clones appear in the TCRdb table, and some are missing; sequencing was by immunoSEQ multiplex PCR. The data contain about 100,000 clones, approximately 90% of them seen just once; the ten biggest clones take up approximately 3.1%. The receptor was isolated from an adult in good health. The chain carries TRBV6-5 and TRBJ2-7; TRBD1 might be the D (6 bases). The sample consisted of peripheral blood, taken on day 0 of MenACWY control vaccination. The CDR3: CASSQGHPSYEQYF. CDR3 bases: TGTGCCAGCAGTCAGGGACACCCCTCCTACGAGCAGTACTTC.